This T cell receptor beta chain was profiled in a study of blood T cell repertoires in COVID-19. Germline V CDR1 and CDR2: LNHDA, SQIVND (reference sequence). Trimming took 3 bases from V and 2 from J; bases not matched to a gene: 9. This CDR3 has 18 residues. Profiling relied on immunoSEQ multiplex PCR, and the TCRdb table lists in-frame clones only, not all of them. The sample records approximately 170,000 clones, less than 90% being singletons. The sample was peripheral blood. The clonotype was recovered from a woman in her seventies with COVID-19, enrolled during active disease. The V and J genes are TRBV19 and TRBJ2-1; 11 nucleotides line up with TRBD2. For the CDR3, the DNA is TGTGCCAGTAGTATCCTAGGACTAGCGGGTAGAACCTACAATGAGCAGTTCTTC. This sequence encodes CASSILGLAGRTYNEQFF. Variable domain in full (rest from reference TRBV19 and TRBJ2-1): DGGITQSPKYLFRKEGQNVTLSCEQNLNHDAMYWYRQDPGQGLRLIYYSQIVNDFQKGDIAEGYSVSREKKESFPLTVTSAQKNPTAFYLCASSILGLAGRTYNEQFFGPGTRLTVL.